Following are 20 T cell receptor beta chains from one sample sequenced in a study of cytotoxic CD8 clonotypes in ibrutinib-treated CLL. The method was immunoSEQ multiplex PCR; TCRdb's version includes in-frame clones alone and lacks a portion of them. The sample holds some 92,000 clones; about 74% are singletons and the top ten take roughly 24%. The starting material was PBMCs, obtained after 24 months of ibrutinib treatment. Receptors originate from a human donor with chronic lymphocytic leukemia.

The J gene is TRBJ1-1, the V gene TRBV7-8; D is perhaps TRBD1 (5 bases). The V and J ends lost 5 bases and 3 bases respectively, with 13 bases between them. The germline gives CDR1 SGHVS, CDR2 FQNEAQ. The CDR3 covers 14 residues. In nucleotides, the CDR3 is TGTGCCAGCAGCGTGACAGTCACCTACACTGAAGCTTTCTTT. Encoded protein: CASSVTVTYTEAFF.

The chain has TRBV28 and TRBJ1-2; D not certain. The V end lost 4 bases, the J end lost 1 base, and 10 bases lay between the germline ends. CDR1 and CDR2 from the germline V gene are MDHEN and SYDVKM. The CDR3 is 14 residues long. The CDR3 nucleotides read TGTGCCAGCAGTTCAGCGCAGATTAACTATGGCTACACCTTC. Translation gives CASSSAQINYGYTF.

This clone showed up just once. The V and J genes are TRBV10-2 and TRBJ2-1; no clear D. Germline lookup yields CDR1 WSHSY and CDR2 SAAADI. V was trimmed by 3 bases and J by 9 bases, leaving 9 bases between them. There are 12 residues in the CDR3. This chain's CDR3 is CASSEDGTEQFF. The CDR3 nucleotides are TGCGCCAGCAGTGAAGACGGTACTGAGCAGTTCTTC.

The chain couples TRBV5-1 to TRBJ2-7; D tentatively fits TRBD1 or TRBD2 (5 bases each). The CDR3 sequence is 15 residues long. Germline-derived CDR1 and CDR2 are SGHRS and YFSETQ. V was pared by 4 bases and J by 2 bases, with 16 bases between. The CDR3: CASSKNRDGPYEQYF. The CDR3, as DNA: TGCGCCAGCAGCAAAAACCGGGACGGACCCTACGAGCAGTACTTC.

The rearrangement links TRBV9 to TRBJ1-1; TRBD1 is a possible D gene (6 bases). The ends were cut back, 4 bases at V and 4 bases at J, with 14 bases in the middle. Germline V lookup: CDR1 SGDLS, CDR2 YYNGEE. The length of the CDR3 is 14 residues. CDR3 residues: CASSSQGRGTEAFF. The CDR3 nucleotides read TGTGCCAGCAGCTCACAGGGCCGAGGCACTGAAGCTTTCTTT.

The chain links TRBV6-6 to TRBJ1-4, with D possibly TRBD1 on 5 matching bases. V lost 5 bases and J lost 7, with 17 bases in between. There are 15 residues in the CDR3. Looked up from germline, CDR1 is MNHNY and CDR2 is SVGAGI (reference sequence). In nucleotides, the CDR3 is TGTGCCAGCAGTGCACGGGACGCCTCTGCTGAAAAACTGTTTTTT. Its protein is CASSARDASAEKLFF.

The rearrangement links TRBV5-5 to TRBJ1-4; D uncertain. Germline V CDR1 and CDR2: SGHKS, YYEKEE (reference sequence). The CDR3 extends over 16 amino acids. Trimming cost V 1 base and J 5 bases, with 15 bases left between them. The CDR3 region has the DNA TGTGCCAGCAGCTTGTTACACGGAAGTGGCAATGAAAAACTGTTTTTT. Amino acids: CASSLLHGSGNEKLFF. The full variable domain, in which reference TRBV5-5 and TRBJ1-4 provide the parts outside the CDR3, is DAGVTQSPTHLIKTRGQQVTLRCSPISGHKSVSWYQQVLGQGPQFIFQYYEKEERGRGNFPDRFSARQFPNYSSELNVNALLLGDSALYLCASSLLHGSGNEKLFFGSGTQLSVL.

The chain employs TRBV28 and TRBJ1-2, with D maybe TRBD1 (6 bases). V was trimmed by 8 bases and J by 4 bases, leaving 17 bases between them. CDR3 length: 14 residues. Germline lookup yields CDR1 MDHEN and CDR2 SYDVKM. This CDR3 reads CASQLGGGFYGYTF. The CDR3 DNA reads TGTGCCAGCCAGTTGGGTGGGGGCTTCTATGGCTACACCTTC.

DNA of the CDR3: TGTGCCAGCAGGTCAGGGAGGCAGCCCCAGCATTTT. Its translation: CASRSGRQPQHF. The genes are TRBV28 and TRBJ1-5; D may be TRBD1 (5 bases). The CDR3 is 12 residues long. Germline-derived CDR1 and CDR2 are MDHEN and SYDVKM. The V end lost 6 bases, the J end lost 7 bases, and 10 bases lay between the germline ends.

Within the sample, this clone is medium-sized (0.01 to 0.1%). The identical CDR3 is also encoded by other nucleotide sequences in the sample. The V and J genes are TRBV6-1 and TRBJ1-5; the D gene is possibly TRBD1 (6 bases). The V end was cut by 7 bases, the J end by 2 bases, with 6 bases between. Germline V gene data show CDR1 as MNHNS and CDR2 as SASEGT. The CDR3 extends over 12 amino acids. The CDR3 coding sequence is TGTGCCAGCACAGGGGGCAATCAGCCCCAGCATTTT. Its translation is CASTGGNQPQHF.

The chain couples TRBV18 to TRBJ1-1, with a possible D match to TRBD1 (5 bases). Germline CDR1 KGHSH, CDR2 LQKENI. V lost 4 bases and J lost 5, with 14 bases in between. The CDR3 has 14 amino acids. The CDR3 sequence is CASSRGEGFTEAFF. CDR3 coding DNA: TGTGCCAGCTCACGAGGGGAGGGGTTTACTGAAGCTTTCTTT.

In its sample, this clone was seen a few times. The CDR3 sequence: CASSRDLYEQYF. DNA of the CDR3: TGTGCCAGCTCGAGGGATCTATACGAGCAGTACTTC. The chain is built from TRBV18 and TRBJ2-7; D perhaps matches TRBD2 (5 bases). CDR3 size: 12 residues. Trimming took off 6 bases at V and 4 bases at J, with 10 bases between the two ends. CDR1 is KGHSH and CDR2 is LQKENI in the germline V gene.

The chain combines TRBV7-9 with TRBJ2-1, with a weak D call TRBD1 (6 bases). This CDR3 has 15 amino acids. Germline V gives CDR1 SEHNR, CDR2 FQNEAQ (reference sequence). Trimming shortened V by 3 bases and J by 0 bases, and 9 bases separated the two germline ends. Here the CDR3 reads CASSLTGFSYNEQFF. In nucleotides, the CDR3 is TGTGCCAGCAGCTTGACAGGATTCTCCTACAATGAGCAGTTCTTC.

V usage is TRBV27 and J usage is TRBJ2-1, with 10 bases identical to TRBD2. Germline values: CDR1 MNHEY, CDR2 SMNVEV (reference sequence). V was pared by 3 bases and J by 1 base, with 3 bases of the junction left unmatched. This CDR3 spans 16 amino acids. CDR3 protein: CASSFTAGGSYNEQFF. DNA for the CDR3: TGTGCCAGCAGTTTTACAGCGGGAGGGTCCTACAATGAGCAGTTCTTC.

This clone came up once. The chain couples TRBV10-2 to TRBJ1-4; 7 nucleotides align to TRBD1. Germline CDR1 reads WSHSY; CDR2 reads SAAADI. Unmatched junction bases numbered 2, after V lost 5 bases and J lost 5 bases. The length of the CDR3 is 13 residues. CDR3 coding DNA: TGCGCCAGCAGTTTGACAGGGAATGAAAAACTGTTTTTT. It translates to CASSLTGNEKLFF.

The chain carries TRBV10-3 and TRBJ2-2, with TRBD2 matching 12 bases. The CDR3 is made up of 14 amino acids. The V gene end was trimmed by 10 bases and the J gene end by 4 bases; junction bases not matched to a gene: 4. Germline CDR1 ENHRY, CDR2 SYGVKD. Here the CDR3 DNA reads TGTGCCACCGGACTAGCGGGAAGCACCGGGGAGCTGTTTTTT. It yields the protein CATGLAGSTGELFF.

This chain uses TRBV4-2 with TRBJ2-5; the D gene is possibly TRBD2 (5 bases). The V end lost 7 bases, the J end lost 5 bases, and 20 bases lay between the germline ends. The CDR3 has 15 amino acids. Germline lookup yields CDR1 LGHNA and CDR2 YNFKEQ. CDR3 region: CASTRTRDTDETQYF. In DNA, the CDR3 is TGTGCCAGCACCCGGACTCGCGACACGGACGAGACCCAGTACTTC.

The chain employs TRBV5-1 and TRBJ2-5, with 8 bases matching TRBD2. V dropped 7 bases and J dropped 4; count of bases not matched to a gene: 15. Germline lookup yields CDR1 SGHRS and CDR2 YFSETQ. The CDR3 loop spans 16 amino acids. The CDR3 loop reads CASGEGSGRWGETQYF. CDR3 in DNA: TGCGCCAGCGGGGAAGGGAGCGGGAGATGGGGAGAGACCCAGTACTTC.

This clone has just a few counts. The chain links TRBV5-1 to TRBJ1-2; tentatively, D is TRBD1 (5 bases). Germline V gives CDR1 SGHRS, CDR2 YFSETQ. V dropped 1 base and J dropped 4 bases, with 17 bases sitting between them. The CDR3 has 16 amino acids. Here the CDR3 DNA reads TGCGCCAGCAGCTTGAGAATAACAGGCGGTACCTATGGCTACACCTTC. Translation gives CASSLRITGGTYGYTF.

The rearrangement links TRBV28 to TRBJ2-4, with 7 bases aligning to TRBD1. The CDR3 is 14 amino acids. Germline lookup yields CDR1 MDHEN and CDR2 SYDVKM. V was pared by 0 bases and J by 7 bases, with 3 bases of the junction left unmatched. CDR3 nucleotides: TGTGCCAGCAGTTTATGGGAAGGGGGCAACATTCAGTACTTC. It is translated as CASSLWEGGNIQYF. Full variable domain (missing parts from reference TRBV28 and TRBJ2-4): DVKVTQSSRYLVKRTGEKVFLECVQDMDHENMFWYRQDPGLGLRLIYFSYDVKMKEKGDIPEGYSVSREKKERFSLILESASTNQTSMYLCASSLWEGGNIQYFGAGTRLSVL.